This T cell receptor beta chain was recorded in a study of shared clonotypes between healthy human individuals. General observations from the study: Some clonotypes were shared by all four sorted-subset donors, while others were not shared. The non-shared ones had lower generation probabilities than the shared ones.

The CDR3 sequence is 15 residues long. Per the germline V gene, CDR1 is SGHTA and CDR2 is FQGNSA. Trimming left V 5 bases short and J 8 bases short, with 16 bases between. Naive CD4+ cells were CD45RA-selected; the remaining cells were memory. The data were produced by immunoSEQ multiplex PCR, yet TCRdb's version contains in-frame clones alone and is incomplete. In the table there are approximately 1.4 million clones, nearly 99% of which are singletons. As for this clone: The antigen is undetermined.

The rearrangement joins TRBV7-2 to TRBJ2-6; D might be TRBD2 (6 bases). Sequencing was performed on naive CD4+ T cells sorted from blood. Subset of the sample: CD45RA+ positively selected. This receptor was taken from a man aged 25-45 years in good health. The CDR3 sequence: CASSPGRPRTNVLTF. Written as DNA, the CDR3 is TGTGCCAGCAGCCCGGGGAGGCCGAGAACCAACGTCCTGACTTTC.